These 11 T cell receptor beta chains originate from one sample sequenced in a study of cytomegalovirus exposure and HLA in healthy donors. A multiplex PCR was run with 60 Vbeta primers and 13 Jbeta primers. Assay used: immunoSEQ multiplex PCR; TCRdb lists only in-frame clones, some missing. The sample has around 84,000 clones. The sequenced sample was PBMCs. Receptors were obtained from a man aged 25 to 40 in good health and CMV-seronegative.

The chain joins TRBV11-3 to TRBJ2-3; no clear D gene. The CDR3 is made up of 12 amino acids. The germline V gene encodes CDR1 SGHNT and CDR2 YENEEA. V lost 5 bases, J lost 6 bases, and 9 bases lay in between. The CDR3 protein is CASSPRSDTQYF. In DNA, the CDR3 is TGTGCCAGCAGCCCCCGGTCGGATACGCAGTATTTT.

J is TRBJ1-1 and V is TRBV6-5; D is perhaps TRBD1 (6 bases). Germline CDR1 is MNHEY and CDR2 is SVGAGI. The CDR3 has 16 residues. Trimming left V 3 bases short and J 0 bases short, with 14 bases between. The CDR3 protein is CASSYGPGAMNTEAFF. CDR3 nucleotides: TGTGCCAGCAGTTATGGTCCAGGGGCCATGAACACTGAAGCTTTCTTT.

The chain carries TRBV9 and TRBJ1-4; possible D gene TRBD1, 5 bases. V was cut by 4 bases and J by 6 bases, with 22 bases left in between. This CDR3 has 17 residues. The germline V gene has CDR1 SGDLS and CDR2 YYNGEE. This chain's CDR3 is CASSSRQPGVTDEKLFF. The DNA of the CDR3 is TGTGCCAGCAGCTCACGACAGCCGGGGGTAACAGATGAAAAACTGTTTTTT.

This chain joins TRBV4-1 and TRBJ1-4; 10 nucleotides line up with TRBD1. V trimming: 1 base; J trimming: 7 bases; junction bases outside the gene matches: 6. The CDR3 loop spans 16 amino acids. The V gene's germline CDR1 is MGHRA and CDR2 YSYEKL. Here the CDR3 DNA reads TGCGCCAGCAGCCAAGCTGGACAGGGGGGCGGTGAAAAACTGTTTTTT. Protein product: CASSQAGQGGGEKLFF.

CDR3 DNA: TGTGCCACCAGCCCGGGGACTAGCGGGGGTGACAATGAGCAGTTCTTC. Translation: CATSPGTSGGDNEQFF. The gene calls are TRBV15 and TRBJ2-1; TRBD2 aligns across 14 bases. From germline, CDR1 is LNHNV and CDR2 YYDKDF (reference sequence). V lost 5 bases and J lost 5; bases outside the gene matches: 5. This CDR3 region has 16 residues.

J is TRBJ2-1 and V is TRBV5-4, with 15 bases lining up with TRBD2. The V gene end was trimmed by 1 base and the J gene end by 8 bases; junction bases not matched to a gene: 4. This CDR3 has 16 residues. Germline V gene sequence: CDR1 SGHNT, CDR2 YYREEE (reference sequence). The CDR3 DNA is TGTGCCAGCAGCTTGCGGACTAGCGGGAGGGCCGATGAGCAGTTCTTC. This codes for CASSLRTSGRADEQFF.

This rearrangement joins TRBV5-1 to TRBJ1-6; possibly TRBD1 for D (5 bases). The CDR3 covers 15 residues. The ends were cut back, 0 bases at V and 2 bases at J, with 6 bases in the middle. Looked up from germline, CDR1 is SGHRS and CDR2 is YFSETQ. The CDR3 DNA sequence: TGCGCCAGCAGCTTGGGGGGCGCCTATAATTCACCCCTCCACTTT. Protein sequence: CASSLGGAYNSPLHF.

The chain uses TRBV6-5 and TRBJ2-5; no reliable D call. Germline CDR1 and CDR2: MNHEY and SVGAGI. V was clipped by 3 bases and J by 1 base, with 6 bases between them. CDR3 length: 13 amino acids. The CDR3 nucleotides are TGTGCCAGCAGTTATCTGAGCCAAGAGACCCAGTACTTC. Translating gives CASSYLSQETQYF.

This chain uses TRBV5-4 with TRBJ2-2, with D possibly being TRBD1 (6 bases). From germline, CDR1 is SGHNT and CDR2 YYREEE (reference sequence). Trimming left V 4 bases short and J 9 bases short, with 16 bases between. There are 14 residues in the CDR3. CDR3 nucleotide sequence: TGTGCCAGCAGCCCCCAGGGGACCTCAAGGGAGCTGTTTTTT. Protein sequence: CASSPQGTSRELFF. Full variable domain (rest looked up from reference TRBV5-4 and TRBJ2-2): ETGVTQSPTHLIKTRGQQVTLRCSSQSGHNTVSWYQQALGQGPQFIFQYYREEENGRGNFPPRFSGLQFPNYSSELNVNALELDDSALYLCASSPQGTSRELFFGEGSRLTVL.

Regarding this clone: At one boundary the junction diverges from the germline segment, which might be a read error. This chain joins TRBV27 and TRBJ2-7; TRBD2 agrees at 7 bases. This CDR3 region has 15 residues. CDR1 and CDR2 from the germline V gene are MNHEY and SMNVEV (reference sequence). Here the CDR3 DNA reads TGTGCCAGCAGTCTATCAGCGGGAAGGTCCTACGAGCAGTACTTC. Translated: CASSLSAGRSYEQYF.

The chain joins TRBV4-1 to TRBJ1-1; no definite D call. The germline V and J ends were trimmed by 7 bases and 11 bases, with 20 bases remaining between them. Germline CDR1 and CDR2: MGHRA and YSYEKL. The CDR3 runs 13 residues. CDR3 protein: CASMVPRGARAFF. DNA of the CDR3: TGCGCCAGCATGGTACCGCGGGGAGCCCGGGCTTTCTTT.